The clone carrying this T cell receptor (beta chain) was observed at least ten times. Its antigen is unknown. This sample stems from a study of spatial heterogeneity in lung cancer. Looking at the study overall: Fewer alpha-chain than beta-chain sequences were consistently detected.

Broader study findings: Blood carried ubiquitous expanded tumor TCRs more at resection than follow-up.

The CDR3 covers 17 residues. Germline trimming cut 1 base from V and 2 bases from J; bases unmatched to any gene: 10. CDR1 and CDR2 from the germline V gene are SGHTA and FQGNSA. All TCR cDNA molecules were individually tagged with a unique molecular identifier. MiXCR, run by TCRdb on the 5' RACE reads, gives a single entry per CDR3 protein. The profile covers about 14,000 distinct CDR3 sequences, with about a tenth appearing a single time and under 35% taken by the ten largest. Time point of the sample: sample taken at primary tumor resection. From tumor, nontumor lung or frozen PBMC, whole RNA was taken unsorted for sequencing.

The source material was PBMCs, sampled at surgery. The TCR was taken from a male donor with early-stage non-small cell lung cancer. The J gene is TRBJ1-2, the V gene TRBV7-2, with 7 bases matching TRBD1. The CDR3 protein is CASSLGPRKGANYGYTF. In DNA, the CDR3 is TGTGCCAGCAGCTTAGGGCCCCGGAAGGGGGCCAACTATGGCTACACCTTC.